The clone carrying this TCR beta chain showed up just a few times. Its antigen is still unknown. The source of the sample is a study of beta chain features in type 1 diabetes. Broader study findings: Shorter TCRB CDR3s, moderately but significantly so, were found in Type 1 diabetes patients in all four CD4+ subsets.

The V gene's germline CDR1 is MNHNY and CDR2 SVGAGI (reference sequence). The V and J ends lost 2 bases and 0 bases respectively, with 4 bases between them. The CDR3 length is 13 residues. The investigators reverse transcribed all of the isolated RNA, so they sequenced expressed TCRB transcripts. Deep immunoSEQ sequencing covered naive, central memory and regulatory T cell samples. Here immunoSEQ multiplex PCR was the method, and the copy in TCRdb shows in-frame clones only, minus some. The sample lists some 270,000 clones; 13% to 15% were seen once. Per donor, one heparinised blood draw averaged about 110 mL.

The rearrangement joins TRBV6-6 to TRBJ1-1; D is uncertain. The source is a middle-aged woman in good health. The sample comprised naive CD4+ T cells from blood. This chain's CDR3 is CASSYTVNTEAFF. Written as DNA, the CDR3 is TGTGCCAGCAGTTACACGGTGAACACTGAAGCTTTCTTT.